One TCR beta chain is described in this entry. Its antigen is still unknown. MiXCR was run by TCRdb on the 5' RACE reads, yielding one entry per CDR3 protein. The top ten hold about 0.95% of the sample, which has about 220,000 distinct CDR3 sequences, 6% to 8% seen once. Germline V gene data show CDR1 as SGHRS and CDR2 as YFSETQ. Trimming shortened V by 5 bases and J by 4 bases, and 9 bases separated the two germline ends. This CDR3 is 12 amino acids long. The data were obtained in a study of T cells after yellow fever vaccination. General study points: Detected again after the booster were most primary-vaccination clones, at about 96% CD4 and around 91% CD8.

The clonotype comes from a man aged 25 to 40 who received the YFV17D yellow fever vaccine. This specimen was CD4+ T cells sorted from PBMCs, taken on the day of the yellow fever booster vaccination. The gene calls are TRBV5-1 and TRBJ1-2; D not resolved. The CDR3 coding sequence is TGCGCCAGCAGGGCTGGCAGCTATGGCTACACCTTC. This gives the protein CASRAGSYGYTF.